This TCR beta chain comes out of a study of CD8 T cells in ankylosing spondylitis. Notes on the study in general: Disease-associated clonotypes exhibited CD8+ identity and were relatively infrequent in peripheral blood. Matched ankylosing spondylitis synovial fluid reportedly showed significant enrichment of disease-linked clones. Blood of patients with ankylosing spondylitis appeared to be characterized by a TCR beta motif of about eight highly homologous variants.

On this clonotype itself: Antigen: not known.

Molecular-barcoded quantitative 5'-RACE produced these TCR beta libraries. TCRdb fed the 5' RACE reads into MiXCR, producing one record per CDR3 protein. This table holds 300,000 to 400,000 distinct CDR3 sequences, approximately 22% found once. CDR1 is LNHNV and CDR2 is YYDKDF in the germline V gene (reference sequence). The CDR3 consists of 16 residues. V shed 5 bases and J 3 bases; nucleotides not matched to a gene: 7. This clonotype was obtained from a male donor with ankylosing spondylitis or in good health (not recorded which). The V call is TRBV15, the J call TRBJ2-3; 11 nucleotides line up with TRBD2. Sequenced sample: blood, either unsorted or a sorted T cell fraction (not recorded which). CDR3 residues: CATSVPTSGETDTQYF. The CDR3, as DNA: TGTGCCACCAGCGTACCGACTAGCGGGGAAACAGATACGCAGTATTTT. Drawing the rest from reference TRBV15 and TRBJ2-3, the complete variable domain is DAMVIQNPRYQVTQFGKPVTLSCSQTLNHNVMYWYQQKSSQAPKLLFHYYDKDFNNEADTPDNFQSRRPNTSFCFLDIRSPGLGDTAMYLCATSVPTSGETDTQYFGPGTRLTVL.